Presented here are 23 T cell receptor beta chains from one specimen sequenced in a study of cytomegalovirus exposure and HLA in healthy donors (dated 2017 in TCRdb). Library preparation employed the immunoSEQ multiplex PCR assay. A mixture of 60 forward primers for TCR Vbeta segments and 13 reverse primers for TCR Jbeta segments was used in the multiplex PCR. TCRdb re-hosts the immuneACCESS table, in-frame sequences only. Its copies lack some clones; in the studies checked, an unresolved V gene accounts for under half of them, and the cause for the rest is not known. The sample includes just over 150,000 clones, with around four fifths observed a single time. In total, the top ten clones hold under 2% of the sample. The specimen sequenced was PBMCs. These TCRs come from a man in his late teens or twenties in good health and CMV-seronegative.

This chain joins TRBV7-2 and TRBJ2-3, with 8 bases identical to TRBD1. The trim removed 5 bases at V and 6 bases at J, leaving 13 bases unmatched. There are 16 residues in the CDR3. Per the germline V gene, CDR1 is SGHTA and CDR2 is FQGNSA. CDR3 bases: TGTGCCAGCAGCCAACAGCAGGGGGCTACCTTCGATACGCAGTATTTT. This gives the protein CASSQQQGATFDTQYF.

The chain uses TRBV4-1 and TRBJ2-7; a weak D match, TRBD2 (5 bases). V lost 1 base and J 9 bases, leaving 13 bases between the germline ends. CDR3 length: 13 residues. Germline assignment: CDR1 MGHRA and CDR2 YSYEKL. The DNA for the CDR3 is TGCGCCAGCAGCCAAGGGCCTGAGGGTGGGCAGTACTTC. Residues: CASSQGPEGGQYF.

This clone was found a few times. This sequence joins TRBV5-1 and TRBJ2-1; D is perhaps TRBD1 (5 bases). Deletions cut 0 bases from V and 1 base from J, with 11 bases between. Germline CDR1 reads SGHRS; CDR2 reads YFSETQ. The CDR3 is 16 amino acids. CDR3 in amino acids: CASSLADSVSYNEQFF. The CDR3 region has the DNA TGCGCCAGCAGCTTGGCCGACAGTGTATCCTACAATGAGCAGTTCTTC.

This rearrangement joins TRBV10-3 to TRBJ2-5; perhaps TRBD2 as D (6 bases). The germline V gene has CDR1 ENHRY and CDR2 SYGVKD. The CDR3 length is 14 residues. V was cut by 6 bases and J by 2 bases, with 13 bases left in between. DNA of the CDR3: TGTGCCATCAGGGTGGGGGGTGTGCAAGAGACCCAGTACTTC. Protein sequence: CAIRVGGVQETQYF.

The J gene is TRBJ1-3, the V gene TRBV12-5; 7 bases line up with TRBD1. CDR1 and CDR2 (germline): LGHNT, FRNRAP. V lost 0 bases and J lost 6; bases outside the gene matches: 5. The CDR3 totals 15 residues. For the CDR3, the DNA is TGTGCTAGTGGTTTGGTCCCCGACAGGGAAAACACCATATATTTT. This gives the protein CASGLVPDRENTIYF.

This chain connects TRBV27 to TRBJ2-7; 7 nucleotides align to TRBD1. CDR1 is MNHEY, CDR2 SMNVEV, per germline (reference sequence). V dropped 2 bases and J dropped 2; count of bases not matched to a gene: 6. The CDR3 loop spans 15 amino acids. CDR3 DNA sequence: TGTGCCAGCAGTTTAAGTAGCCAGGGGGCCTACGAGCAGTACTTC. It specifies CASSLSSQGAYEQYF.

This clone appeared once. The rearrangement uses TRBV5-5 and TRBJ2-1; D not resolved. With 4 bases removed from V and 8 bases from J, the gap between germline ends came to 7 bases. CDR1 is SGHKS and CDR2 is YYEKEE in the germline V gene (reference sequence). The CDR3 consists of 11 residues. CDR3 loop: CASSHRDEQFF. CDR3 sequence (DNA): TGTGCCAGCAGCCACAGAGATGAGCAGTTCTTC.

The gene calls are TRBV5-5 and TRBJ2-1; the match to TRBD2 covers 12 bases. The CDR3 runs 20 residues. V was clipped by 0 bases and J by 7 bases; unmatched bases: 17. CDR1 and CDR2 from the germline V gene are SGHKS and YYEKEE (reference sequence). In DNA form, the CDR3 reads TGTGCCAGCAGCTTGGATTCGGGGGCTAGCGGGAGGGCCGCGGGTAATGAGCAGTTCTTC. Its translation is CASSLDSGASGRAAGNEQFF.

The chain couples TRBV11-2 to TRBJ1-1; no reliable D call. This CDR3 is built from 14 residues. V was shortened by 1 base and J by 1 base, with 7 bases between the two germline ends. CDR1 SGHAT and CDR2 FQNNGV come from the germline V gene. This CDR3 reads CASSLGRGNTEAFF. The DNA of the CDR3 is TGTGCCAGCAGCTTAGGGCGGGGGAACACTGAAGCTTTCTTT.

The chain couples TRBV28 to TRBJ2-1; TRBD2 agrees at 7 bases. Losses at the gene ends were 5 bases for V and 9 bases for J; bases not matched to a gene: 13. Germline lookup yields CDR1 MDHEN and CDR2 SYDVKM. This CDR3 is 15 amino acids long. DNA for the CDR3: TGTGCCAGCAGTCCGGGGACTAAATTTTCCGGTGAGCAGTTCTTC. Protein sequence: CASSPGTKFSGEQFF.

The chain carries TRBV6-5 and TRBJ2-7; 15 positions agree with TRBD2. The CDR3 extends over 15 amino acids. Germline loops: CDR1 MNHEY, CDR2 SVGAGI. V shed 5 bases and J 6 bases; nucleotides not matched to a gene: 5. The CDR3 DNA follows: TGTGCCAGCAGTAGCACGGGACTAGCGGGAGGCGAGCAGTACTTC. It codes for CASSSTGLAGGEQYF.

The V call is TRBV15, the J call TRBJ2-5; TRBD2 aligns across 7 bases. Germline loops: CDR1 LNHNV, CDR2 YYDKDF (reference sequence). The CDR3 length is 15 residues. V lost 5 bases to trimming and J lost 2 bases; unmatched junction nucleotides: 8. The DNA for the CDR3 is TGTGCCACCAGCCCGACTACTAGCGTACAAGAGACCCAGTACTTC. Protein product: CATSPTTSVQETQYF.

CDR3 sequence (DNA): TGTGCCAGCAGCTTAGCGGGGGGGCTAACAGATACGCAGTATTTT. This encodes CASSLAGGLTDTQYF. The chain employs TRBV13 and TRBJ2-3, with 8 positions matching TRBD2. Trimming removed 1 base from V and 3 bases from J; junction bases left unmatched: 3. The V gene's germline CDR1 is PRHDT and CDR2 FYEKMQ (reference sequence). The CDR3 extends over 15 amino acids.

The CDR3 reads CASSRYPGQTEKLFF. CDR3 nucleotide sequence: TGTGCCAGCAGTAGATACCCGGGTCAGACTGAAAAACTGTTTTTT. This rearrangement joins TRBV6-5 to TRBJ1-4; D is unresolved. Per the germline V gene, CDR1 is MNHEY and CDR2 is SVGAGI. The CDR3 contains 15 residues. V was clipped by 5 bases and J by 7 bases, with 17 bases between them.

The rearrangement links TRBV12-5 to TRBJ2-4; 13 positions agree with TRBD2. Germline V gives CDR1 LGHNT, CDR2 FRNRAP. V was pared by 6 bases and J by 1 base, with 9 bases of the junction left unmatched. The CDR3 consists of 18 residues. The CDR3 here is CASGLTSGGAWAKNIQYF. Here the CDR3 DNA reads TGTGCTAGTGGCCTCACTAGCGGGGGGGCCTGGGCCAAAAACATTCAGTACTTC.

This chain joins TRBV18 and TRBJ2-3, with a tentative D call TRBD1 (5 bases). The CDR3 has 16 residues. Germline assignment: CDR1 KGHSH and CDR2 LQKENI. The V end was cut by 2 bases, the J end by 4 bases, with 16 bases between. The CDR3 DNA reads as TGTGCCAGCTCACCAGGTCCGGCAGGGTCCCCAGATACGCAGTATTTT. Amino acid sequence: CASSPGPAGSPDTQYF.

The V call is TRBV6-5, the J call TRBJ1-6, with D unresolved. The V gene's germline CDR1 is MNHEY and CDR2 SVGAGI. V lost 4 bases and J 10 bases, leaving 11 bases between the germline ends. There are 13 residues in the CDR3. The CDR3 protein is CASSWYSSSPLHF. CDR3 DNA sequence: TGTGCCAGCAGTTGGTACAGCTCCTCACCCCTCCACTTT.

The chain uses TRBV7-6 and TRBJ2-2; D gene uncertain. V shed 5 bases and J shed 7 bases, with 8 bases lying between them. This CDR3 comprises 12 residues. Germline CDR1 SGHVS, CDR2 FNYEAQ. CDR3 region: CASSPLLGELFF. Written as DNA, the CDR3 is TGTGCCAGCAGCCCCCTCCTCGGGGAGCTGTTTTTT.

V and J are TRBV9 and TRBJ1-4; the D gene is possibly TRBD1 (6 bases). Between the trimmed V and J ends, which lost 4 bases and 5 bases, there was a span of 12 bases. Looked up from germline, CDR1 is SGDLS and CDR2 is YYNGEE. There are 14 residues in the CDR3. The CDR3 loop is CASSLDRRNEKLFF. The CDR3 DNA follows: TGTGCCAGCAGCCTCGACAGGAGAAATGAAAAACTGTTTTTT.

The gene calls are TRBV6-5 and TRBJ1-5; tentative D call: TRBD1 (5 bases). With 0 bases removed from V and 2 bases from J, the gap between germline ends came to 8 bases. Per germline, CDR1 MNHEY and CDR2 SVGAGI. The CDR3 runs 15 residues. CDR3 amino acids: CASSYSQGGNQPQHF. The CDR3 DNA sequence: TGTGCCAGCAGTTACTCGCAGGGTGGCAATCAGCCCCAGCATTTT.

This chain uses TRBV5-4 with TRBJ2-7; tentatively, D is TRBD1 (6 bases). Germline loops: CDR1 SGHNT, CDR2 YYREEE (reference sequence). The ends were cut back, 0 bases at V and 3 bases at J, with 10 bases in the middle. The CDR3 length is 14 residues. As DNA, the CDR3 is TGTGCCAGCAGCTTGGGGGGGCCGGGCTACGAGCAGTACTTC. Residues: CASSLGGPGYEQYF.

The rearrangement links TRBV4-3 to TRBJ1-1, with D unresolved. Germline V lookup: CDR1 LGHNA, CDR2 YSLEER. This CDR3 comprises 13 residues. V was trimmed by 3 bases and J by 2 bases, leaving 7 bases between them. CDR3 region: CASSHQTNTEAFF. In DNA form, the CDR3 reads TGCGCCAGCAGCCACCAAACTAACACTGAAGCTTTCTTT.

V and J are TRBV6-5 and TRBJ1-2, with a possible D match to TRBD1 (6 bases). This CDR3 spans 13 amino acids. Deletions cut 4 bases from V and 2 bases from J, with 8 bases between. Germline values: CDR1 MNHEY, CDR2 SVGAGI. CDR3 bases: TGTGCCAGCAGTTTCGGACAGAACTATGGCTACACCTTC. Translation gives CASSFGQNYGYTF.